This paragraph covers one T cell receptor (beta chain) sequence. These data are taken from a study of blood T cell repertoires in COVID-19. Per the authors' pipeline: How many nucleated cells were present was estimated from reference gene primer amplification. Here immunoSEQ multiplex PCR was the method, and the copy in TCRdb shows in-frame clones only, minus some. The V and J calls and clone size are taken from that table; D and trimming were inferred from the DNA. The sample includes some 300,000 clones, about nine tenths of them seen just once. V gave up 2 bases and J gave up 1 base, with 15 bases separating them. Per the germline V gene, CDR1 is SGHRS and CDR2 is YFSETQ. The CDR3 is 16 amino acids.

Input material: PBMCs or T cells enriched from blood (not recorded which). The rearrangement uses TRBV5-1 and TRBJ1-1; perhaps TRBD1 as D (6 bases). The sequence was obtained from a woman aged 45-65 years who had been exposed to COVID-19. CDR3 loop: CASSLIPGQENTEAFF. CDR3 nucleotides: TGCGCCAGCAGCTTAATACCGGGACAAGAGAACACTGAAGCTTTCTTT.